Described below is a single T cell receptor (beta chain) sequence and its context. These data come from a study of control samples from healthy donors and cancer patients. V lost 7 bases and J 5 bases, leaving 6 bases between the germline ends. CDR1 is SQVTM and CDR2 is ANQGSEA in the germline V gene. The CDR3 covers 11 residues. The table came from immunoSEQ multiplex PCR; TCRdb's copy has only in-frame clones and leaves some out. The profile covers roughly 88,000 clones, with around four fifths appearing a single time and 19% taken by the ten largest. The source of this sequence is a man aged 30 to 39 in good health. Specimen: blood. The V call is TRBV29-1, the J call TRBJ2-6; D is ambiguous. The CDR3 nucleotides are TGCAGCGCGTTGTGGGCCAACGTCCTGACTTTC. Amino acids: CSALWANVLTF.